The clone carrying this TCR beta chain was seen only a few times. This sample is drawn from a study of control samples from healthy donors and cancer patients. TCRdb's copy holds only in-frame clones and misses some; the assay was immunoSEQ multiplex PCR. The sample includes about 190,000 clones, 91% of them seen just once. V lost 5 bases, J lost 8 bases, and 18 bases lay in between. CDR1 and CDR2 from the germline V gene are SEHNR and FQNEAQ (reference sequence). The CDR3 has 14 residues. The gene calls are TRBV7-9 and TRBJ1-2; no clear D gene. Sequenced input: blood. The source is a man aged 30 to 45 in good health. The CDR3 sequence: CASSPPQGMRGYTF. CDR3 DNA sequence: TGTGCCAGCAGCCCCCCGCAAGGGATGAGGGGCTACACCTTC.